This TCR beta chain was recorded in a study of shared clonotypes between healthy human individuals. The protocol was immunoSEQ multiplex PCR, while the TCRdb copy is restricted to in-frame clones and leaves out a portion. The repertoire holds 2 million to 3 million clones, roughly 93% seen once, with roughly 0.36% in the top ten. The germline CDR1 and CDR2 sequences are SGDLS and YYNGEE. Between the trimmed V and J ends, which lost 2 bases and 3 bases, there was a span of 6 bases. The CDR3 has 12 amino acids. The sequenced sample was naive CD4+ T cells from PBMCs. The subset was: CD45RA+ positively selected. The rearrangement links TRBV9 to TRBJ2-7; D unresolved. The sequence derives from a man aged 18-30 years in good health. Some clones in this sample may be carry-over from other donors' samples. The CDR3 protein is CASSVTDYEQYF. In nucleotides, the CDR3 is TGTGCCAGCAGCGTTACCGACTACGAGCAGTACTTC. Supplemented by reference TRBV9 and TRBJ2-7, the full variable domain reads DSGVTQTPKHLITATGQRVTLRCSPRSGDLSVYWYQQSLDQGLQFLIQYYNGEERAKGNILERFSAQQFPDLHSELNLSSLELGDSALYFCASSVTDYEQYFGPGTRLTVT.